The T cell receptor (beta chain) under discussion was sequenced for a study of glioma-infiltrating T cells after dendritic cell vaccination. TCRB CDR3 was amplified from 2 ug genomic DNA or less. Assay used: immunoSEQ multiplex PCR; TCRdb lists only in-frame clones, some missing. The data contain approximately 82,000 clones, over 85% of them singletons. The CDR3 is 17 amino acids. The germline V gene has CDR1 LNHDA and CDR2 SQIVND (reference sequence). Trimming stripped 3 bases from V and 0 bases from J, with 17 bases between. This TCR was recovered from a human donor with glioblastoma. Sequenced material: blood, taken before dendritic cell vaccination. This sequence joins TRBV19 and TRBJ1-1, with a possible D match to TRBD1 (5 bases). The CDR3 spells CASSISGRADMNTEAFF. The CDR3 DNA reads TGTGCCAGTAGTATTTCCGGCAGGGCTGATATGAACACTGAAGCTTTCTTT. Drawing the rest from reference TRBV19 and TRBJ1-1, the complete variable domain is DGGITQSPKYLFRKEGQNVTLSCEQNLNHDAMYWYRQDPGQGLRLIYYSQIVNDFQKGDIAEGYSVSREKKESFPLTVTSAQKNPTAFYLCASSISGRADMNTEAFFGQGTRLTVV.